This T cell receptor beta chain was identified during a study of cytomegalovirus exposure and HLA in healthy donors. The PCR had 60 Vbeta and 13 Jbeta primers. Here immunoSEQ multiplex PCR was the method, and the copy in TCRdb shows in-frame clones only, minus some. The sample's table shows 200,000 to 250,000 clones. Overall study results and limits: In a later analysis, productive TCRs from donors in an Asian-associated ancestry cluster reportedly carried fewer N-insertions than the cohort mean. Highly shared variants forming one cluster were likely a sequencing artifact. High specificity and sensitivity for cytomegalovirus status were reported for the classifier.

As regards this clone: The antigen remains unidentified.

V was pared by 3 bases and J by 5 bases, with 16 bases between. This CDR3 spans 15 amino acids. Germline CDR1 MNHEY, CDR2 SMNVEV (reference sequence). The chain has TRBV27 and TRBJ1-1, with D unresolved. What was sequenced was PBMCs. The receptor was isolated from a girl aged 2 to 10 in good health and CMV-seropositive. CDR3 residues: CASSFQVTGRTEAFF. The CDR3 bases are TGTGCCAGCAGTTTTCAGGTTACGGGAAGAACTGAAGCTTTCTTT.